This TCR beta chain was identified during a study of shared clonotypes between healthy human individuals. Across the whole study: Aged 18 to 49, the donors were a couple of women and three men.

Around 30,000 T cell genomes, or around 300 ng DNA, went into unsorted PBMC replicate PCRs. Source study methods: Filtering differed because ImmunoSEQ produced junction-only sequences that carried no quality scores. Clones were read by immunoSEQ multiplex PCR, and TCRdb kept only the in-frame ones, dropping some. That table is the source of V, J and clone size, and D and trimming were worked out from the DNA. The table includes about 450,000 clones, 65% to 80% detected once. With 2 bases removed from V and 9 bases from J, the gap between germline ends came to 15 bases. The CDR3 consists of 14 residues. CDR1 is MNHEY, CDR2 SVGAGI, per germline. Only Caucasian adults living in Nashville, Tennessee made up the donor group.

What was sequenced was PBMCs. The sequence was collected from a woman in her 40s in good health. Some clones in this sample may be carry-over from other donors' samples. J is TRBJ2-3 and V is TRBV6-5, with no clear D. Here the CDR3 DNA reads TGTGCCAGCAGTTACGTGCGCTCTGGGCAAACGCAGTATTTT. It specifies CASSYVRSGQTQYF.